The rows below give T cell receptor beta chains drawn from one sample of a study of blood T cell repertoires in COVID-19. Assay: immunoSEQ multiplex PCR; the TCRdb copy retains only in-frame clones and omits some. The sample has around 200,000 clones, 86% seen once. The specimen sequenced was PBMCs or T cells enriched from blood (not recorded which). The origin of the receptors is a man aged 35 to 55 with acute COVID-19. CDR3s include the opening cysteine and the closing phenylalanine or tryptophan. D genes are given only for firm matches. Some rows have no size entry. The others give once, few or many, or a class for an expanded clone.

size	V	J	D	length	CDR3	DNA
-	TRBV13	TRBJ1-2	-	16	CASSSRGAGEGWGYTF	TGTGCCAGCAGCTCCCGTGGGGCAGGGGAGGGCTGGGGCTACACCTTC
-	TRBV5-1	TRBJ1-4	-	13	CASSRGGNEKLFF	TGCGCCAGCAGCCGGGGAGGGAATGAAAAACTGTTTTTT
-	TRBV6-5	TRBJ1-2	-	14	CASSYSRQGRGYTF	TGTGCCAGCAGTTACTCGAGGCAGGGTAGGGGCTACACCTTC
-	TRBV7-9	TRBJ1-2	TRBD1	14	CASSLNDRDYGYTF	TGTGCCAGCAGCTTAAATGACAGGGACTATGGCTACACCTTC
-	TRBV5-1	TRBJ2-7	-	14	CASSLDGGTQEQYF	TGCGCCAGCAGCTTGGATGGCGGGACGCAAGAGCAGTACTTC
-	TRBV5-1	TRBJ2-2	TRBD1	16	CASSSGFRDRGGELFF	TGCGCCAGCAGCTCCGGTTTCCGGGACAGGGGAGGGGAGCTGTTTTTT
-	TRBV5-4	TRBJ2-1	-	16	CASSFNLRGTDNEQFF	TGTGCCAGCAGCTTCAACCTTAGGGGAACAGACAATGAGCAGTTCTTC
-	TRBV6-1	TRBJ2-1	-	17	CASSEVGWYRDRDEQFF	TGTGCCAGCAGTGAAGTTGGTTGGTACAGGGACCGCGATGAGCAGTTCTTC
many	TRBV19	TRBJ2-4	TRBD1	11	CASSPDPDRDF	TGTGCCAGTAGTCCCGACCCGGACAGGGACTTC
few	TRBV6-5	TRBJ1-3	-	13	CASSPYSGNTIYF	TGTGCCAGCAGCCCCTACAGTGGAAACACCATATATTTT
-	TRBV28	TRBJ1-6	TRBD1	13	CASRTGNISPLHF	TGTGCCAGCAGGACAGGGAATATTTCACCCCTCCACTTT
-	TRBV7-2	TRBJ2-3	-	13	CASSFKGADTQYF	TGTGCCAGCAGCTTTAAGGGGGCAGATACGCAGTATTTT
-	TRBV6-2/TRBV6-3	TRBJ1-5	TRBD1	14	CASSRTGKNQPQHF	TGTGCCAGCAGCCGGACAGGCAAAAATCAGCCCCAGCATTTT
-	TRBV2	TRBJ2-1	-	15	CASSETSSSYNEQFF	TGTGCCAGCAGTGAAACTTCTAGCTCCTACAATGAGCAGTTCTTC
-	TRBV4-1	TRBJ1-2	TRBD1	15	CASSQGEQGGYGYTF	TGCGCCAGCAGCCAAGGCGAACAGGGGGGGTATGGCTACACCTTC
-	TRBV2	TRBJ2-1	TRBD2	17	CASSHGRTSGTYNEQFF	TGTGCCAGCAGTCATGGAAGGACTAGCGGGACCTACAATGAGCAGTTCTTC
-	TRBV5-1	TRBJ1-3	TRBD1	13	CASSLDRGDTIYF	TGCGCCAGCAGCTTGGACAGGGGAGACACCATATATTTT
-	TRBV5-4	TRBJ2-5	TRBD1	16	CASSLGVGQGPDTQYF	TGTGCCAGCAGCTTGGGAGTCGGACAGGGCCCAGACACCCAGTACTTC
-	TRBV20-1	TRBJ2-2	-	11	CSAPTPGELFF	TGCAGTGCACCTACCCCCGGGGAGCTGTTTTTT
-	TRBV7-3	TRBJ1-4	TRBD1	15	CASSQQGRLGEKLFF	TGTGCCAGCAGCCAACAGGGGCGTTTAGGTGAAAAACTGTTTTTT
-	TRBV5-6	TRBJ1-2	-	13	CASSSRSSYGYTF	TGTGCCAGCAGTTCTCGGTCGTCCTATGGCTACACCTTC
-	TRBV15	TRBJ1-1	-	17	CATSRGWQIREDTEAFF	TGTGCCACCAGCAGAGGCTGGCAGATACGGGAAGACACTGAAGCTTTCTTT
few	TRBV28	TRBJ1-2	TRBD1	14	CASSSQGTNYGYTF	TGTGCCAGCAGTTCACAGGGGACAAACTATGGCTACACCTTC
-	TRBV6-2/TRBV6-3	TRBJ2-1	TRBD2	16	CASSRSGNRVYNEQFF	TGTGCCAGCAGTAGGAGCGGGAATAGAGTTTACAATGAGCAGTTCTTC
-	TRBV7-8	TRBJ2-7	TRBD2	13	CASSLELAVEQYF	TGTGCCAGCAGCTTAGAGCTAGCGGTCGAGCAGTACTTC
once	TRBV9	TRBJ2-2	TRBD1	17	CASSVATTGTAAGELFF	TGTGCCAGCAGCGTAGCGACAACCGGGACAGCCGCCGGGGAGCTGTTTTTT
-	TRBV27	TRBJ2-5	-	15	CASSTGTWTQETQYF	TGTGCCAGCAGTACCGGGACTTGGACCCAAGAGACCCAGTACTTC
few	TRBV7-3	TRBJ1-3	-	15	CASSHPQDSGNTIYF	TGTGCCAGCAGCCACCCCCAGGACTCTGGAAACACCATATATTTT
-	TRBV19	TRBJ1-6	-	14	CASSIAGANSPLHF	TGTGCCAGTAGTATAGCAGGGGCTAATTCACCCCTCCACTTT
-	TRBV3-1/TRBV3-2	TRBJ2-5	TRBD2	18	CASSPNEGLAGVKETQYF	TGTGCCAGCAGCCCGAATGAAGGACTAGCGGGAGTTAAAGAGACCCAGTACTTC
-	TRBV28	TRBJ1-1	-	17	CASRVGIRLGSNTEAFF	TGTGCCAGCAGGGTTGGTATCAGGTTGGGTTCGAACACTGAAGCTTTCTTT
-	TRBV5-4	TRBJ1-1	-	14	CASSRSGGDTEAFF	TGTGCCAGCAGCCGAAGTGGCGGGGACACTGAAGCTTTCTTT
-	TRBV19	TRBJ2-3	TRBD2	14	CASAREEFTDTQYF	TGTGCCAGTGCCCGGGAGGAGTTCACAGATACGCAGTATTTT
-	TRBV28	TRBJ2-7	TRBD2	16	CASSPTGLAGSGEQYF	TGTGCCAGCAGTCCGACGGGACTAGCGGGATCTGGCGAGCAGTACTTC
-	TRBV2	TRBJ2-1	TRBD2	16	CASRAGGSNSYNEQFF	TGTGCCAGCAGGGCCGGCGGGAGCAACTCCTACAATGAGCAGTTCTTC
-	TRBV6-4	TRBJ1-2	TRBD1	15	CASSDSDRGKEGYTF	TGTGCCAGCAGTGACTCGGACAGGGGAAAAGAAGGCTACACCTTC
once	TRBV28	TRBJ1-1	-	12	CASSRQGPEAFF	TGTGCCAGCAGCCGGCAGGGGCCTGAAGCTTTCTTT
once	TRBV9	TRBJ2-4	TRBD2	18	CASSAPPKLAGLGDIQYF	TGTGCCAGCAGCGCGCCGCCGAAGCTAGCGGGCCTGGGTGACATTCAGTACTTC
-	TRBV5-4	TRBJ1-6	TRBD1	18	CASSLGGQGAGSISPLHF	TGTGCCAGCAGCCTGGGGGGACAGGGGGCCGGTTCGATCTCACCCCTCCACTTT
-	TRBV27	TRBJ2-7	TRBD2	14	CASAGLAALSEQYF	TGTGCCAGCGCCGGACTAGCGGCCCTATCCGAGCAGTACTTC